The 5 T cell receptor beta chains presented below share a single source sample, sequenced in a study of cytomegalovirus exposure and HLA in healthy donors (dated by TCRdb to 2017 to 2019). Libraries were built with the immunoSEQ multiplex PCR assay. This is the immuneACCESS table as TCRdb keeps it, with only in-frame sequences that have V and J called. A part of the clones is gone; compared with another copy, unresolved V genes explain less than half, and the rest is unexplained. The sample has fewer than 400,000 clones on record, nearly 90% of them singletons. Together, the top ten hold around 1% of the sample. The sequenced material came from PBMCs. Source of these receptors: a man younger than 45 in good health and CMV-seronegative.

The chain combines TRBV14 with TRBJ1-2, with D tentatively TRBD1 (5 bases). The CDR3 is 17 amino acids. Trimming shortened V by 0 bases and J by 7 bases, and 21 bases separated the two germline ends. In germline, CDR1 is SGHDN, CDR2 FVKESK. In nucleotides, the CDR3 is TGTGCCAGCAGCCAAGAAGGGGTGATACTCTCAGTGGGTGGCTACACCTTC. Amino acid sequence: CASSQEGVILSVGGYTF.

This rearrangement joins TRBV19 to TRBJ2-3; 7 nucleotides agree with TRBD1. CDR1 and CDR2 (germline): LNHDA, SQIVND (reference sequence). Trimming at V came to 2 bases and at J to 4 bases, leaving 18 bases not matched to a gene. This CDR3 has 19 residues. The CDR3 sequence: CASSISFGTESPSSDTQYF. CDR3 nucleotides: TGTGCCAGTAGTATAAGTTTCGGGACAGAAAGTCCCTCCTCAGATACGCAGTATTTT.

The V gene is TRBV5-1, the J gene TRBJ1-5; no clear D. The ends were cut back, 0 bases at V and 2 bases at J, with 6 bases in the middle. The CDR3 sequence is 14 residues long. Germline-derived CDR1 and CDR2 are SGHRS and YFSETQ. The CDR3 DNA reads as TGCGCCAGCAGCTTGGTGGCAGGCAATCAGCCCCAGCATTTT. The encoded protein is CASSLVAGNQPQHF.

J is TRBJ1-1 and V is TRBV5-1; D remains unclear. Per germline, CDR1 SGHRS and CDR2 YFSETQ. CDR3 length: 12 amino acids. Trimming removed 3 bases at V and 5 bases at J, with 8 bases between. The CDR3 loop is CASSYDWTEAFF. The CDR3 coding sequence is TGCGCCAGCAGCTACGACTGGACTGAAGCTTTCTTT. The complete variable domain, with remaining parts taken from reference TRBV5-1 and TRBJ1-1, reads KAGVTQTPRYLIKTRGQQVTLSCSPISGHRSVSWYQQTPGQGLQFLFEYFSETQRNKGNFPGRFSGRQFSNSRSEMNVSTLELGDSALYLCASSYDWTEAFFGQGTRLTVV.

The chain uses TRBV14 and TRBJ1-2; 8 bases agree with TRBD1. V lost 3 bases and J lost 6; bases outside the gene matches: 6. The CDR3 has 14 residues. Germline CDR1 reads SGHDN; CDR2 reads FVKESK. The CDR3 is CASSHMDRAHGYTF. The CDR3 bases are TGTGCCAGCAGCCACATGGACAGGGCCCATGGCTACACCTTC.